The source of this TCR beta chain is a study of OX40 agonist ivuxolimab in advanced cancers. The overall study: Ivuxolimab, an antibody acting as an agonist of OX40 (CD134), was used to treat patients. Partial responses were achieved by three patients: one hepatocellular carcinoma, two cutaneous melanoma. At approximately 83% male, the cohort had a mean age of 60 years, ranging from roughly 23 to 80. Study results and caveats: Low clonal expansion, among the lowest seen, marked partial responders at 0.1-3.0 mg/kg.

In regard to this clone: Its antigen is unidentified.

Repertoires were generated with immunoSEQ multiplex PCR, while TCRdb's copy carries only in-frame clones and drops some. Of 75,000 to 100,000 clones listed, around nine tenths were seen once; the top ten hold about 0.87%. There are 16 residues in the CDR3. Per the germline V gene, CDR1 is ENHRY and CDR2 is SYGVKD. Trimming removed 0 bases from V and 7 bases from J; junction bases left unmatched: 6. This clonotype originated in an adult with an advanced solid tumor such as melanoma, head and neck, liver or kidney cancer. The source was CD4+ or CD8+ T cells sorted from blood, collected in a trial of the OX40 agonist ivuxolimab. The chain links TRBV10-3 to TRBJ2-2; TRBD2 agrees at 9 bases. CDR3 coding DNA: TGTGCCATCAGTGAGTCTGCAAGCGGGAGGAGCGGGGAGCTGTTTTTT. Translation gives CAISESASGRSGELFF.